The rows below give T cell receptor beta chains drawn from one sample of a study of blood T cell repertoires in COVID-19. Only in-frame clones appear in the TCRdb table, and some are missing; sequencing was by immunoSEQ multiplex PCR. Among 250,000 to 300,000 clones listed, 70% to 80% were seen once. Input material: peripheral blood. These receptors were taken from a woman of 80 years or more with acute or convalescent COVID-19. The CDR3 runs from the conserved cysteine through the conserved F or W. A D gene is named only where the DNA matches it firmly. Only part of the rows carry a size: once, few, many, or a class if the clone is expanded.

j_gene: TRBJ1-6; v_gene: TRBV7-9; abundance: once; d_gene: -; len: 14; CDR3nt: TGTGCCAGCAGCTTGGGACGGGGGAATTCACCCCTCCACTTT; CDR3aa: CASSLGRGNSPLHF
j_gene: TRBJ2-3; v_gene: TRBV7-9; abundance: once; d_gene: -; len: 13; CDR3nt: TGTGCCAGCAGCTTCTTTGGCACAGATACGCAGTATTTT; CDR3aa: CASSFFGTDTQYF
j_gene: TRBJ2-2; v_gene: TRBV3-1/TRBV3-2; abundance: -; d_gene: TRBD2; len: 17; CDR3nt: TGTGCCAGCAGCCCGCCGGGACTAGCGGGAGGGACCGGGGAGCTGTTTTTT; CDR3aa: CASSPPGLAGGTGELFF
j_gene: TRBJ2-5; v_gene: TRBV7-9; abundance: -; d_gene: TRBD2; len: 17; CDR3nt: TGTGCCAGCAGCTTTGGCCTAGCGGAATGGGGTGGGGAGACCCAGTACTTC; CDR3aa: CASSFGLAEWGGETQYF
j_gene: TRBJ2-7; v_gene: TRBV11-2; abundance: -; d_gene: TRBD2; len: 15; CDR3nt: TGTGCCAGCAGACCCGGACTAGCGGGAGTTTACGAGCAGTACTTC; CDR3aa: CASRPGLAGVYEQYF
j_gene: TRBJ2-5; v_gene: TRBV7-7; abundance: -; d_gene: TRBD1; len: 14; CDR3nt: TGTGCCAGCAGCTCGACAGGGCATCAAGAGACCCAGTACTTC; CDR3aa: CASSSTGHQETQYF
j_gene: TRBJ2-5; v_gene: TRBV5-1; abundance: -; d_gene: TRBD2; len: 16; CDR3nt: TGCGCCAGCAGCTTGGGCCGACCGGGAGCGGGGGAAAGCCAGTACTTC; CDR3aa: CASSLGRPGAGESQYF
j_gene: TRBJ1-2; v_gene: TRBV9; abundance: -; d_gene: TRBD1; len: 18; CDR3nt: TGTGCCAGCAGCGCCGATCCCCTAACAGGGGGCCTGGGCTATGGCTACACCTTC; CDR3aa: CASSADPLTGGLGYGYTF
j_gene: TRBJ2-5; v_gene: TRBV5-4; abundance: -; d_gene: -; len: 14; CDR3nt: TGTGCCAGCAGCACCGAACCGGGAGAGGAGACCCAGTACTTC; CDR3aa: CASSTEPGEETQYF
j_gene: TRBJ2-7; v_gene: TRBV5-4; abundance: -; d_gene: TRBD2; len: 15; CDR3nt: TGTGCCAGCAGCTTGGGCGGGAGGGCGACCTACGAGCAGTACTTC; CDR3aa: CASSLGGRATYEQYF
j_gene: TRBJ2-7; v_gene: TRBV6-6; abundance: few; d_gene: TRBD2; len: 19; CDR3nt: TGTGCCAGCAGTCCCTCCCGGGGTAGCGGGAGGGGTAGCTCCTACGAGCAGTACTTC; CDR3aa: CASSPSRGSGRGSSYEQYF
j_gene: TRBJ1-4; v_gene: TRBV4-1; abundance: -; d_gene: TRBD1; len: 16; CDR3nt: TGCGCCAGCAGCCCCGGACAGGGCACAACTAATGAAAAACTGTTTTTT; CDR3aa: CASSPGQGTTNEKLFF
j_gene: TRBJ2-2; v_gene: TRBV6-2/TRBV6-3; abundance: -; d_gene: TRBD2; len: 15; CDR3nt: TGTGCCAGCAGTCGGACTAGCCCGAACACCGGGGAGCTGTTTTTT; CDR3aa: CASSRTSPNTGELFF
j_gene: TRBJ2-3; v_gene: TRBV25-1; abundance: -; d_gene: -; len: 14; CDR3nt: TGTGCCAGCAGTGAATCCCCCCTCACAGATACGCAGTATTTT; CDR3aa: CASSESPLTDTQYF
j_gene: TRBJ1-2; v_gene: TRBV5-1; abundance: -; d_gene: -; len: 13; CDR3nt: TGCGCCAGCAGCTTCGGGGAGGGGATTGGCTACACCTTC; CDR3aa: CASSFGEGIGYTF
j_gene: TRBJ2-7; v_gene: TRBV5-1; abundance: few; d_gene: -; len: 14; CDR3nt: TGCGCCAGCAGCCCTCGGGGAGGGGGATACGAGCAGTACTTC; CDR3aa: CASSPRGGGYEQYF
j_gene: TRBJ2-2; v_gene: TRBV2; abundance: few; d_gene: -; len: 15; CDR3nt: TGTGCCAGCAGTGTTGTGCAGGGCGGCACCGGGGAGCTGTTTTTT; CDR3aa: CASSVVQGGTGELFF
j_gene: TRBJ1-5; v_gene: TRBV19; abundance: -; d_gene: TRBD1; len: 15; CDR3nt: TGTGCCAGTAGTATAGGCCAACAGGGGGCGCAGCCCCAGCATTTT; CDR3aa: CASSIGQQGAQPQHF
j_gene: TRBJ1-4; v_gene: TRBV19; abundance: -; d_gene: -; len: 12; CDR3nt: TGTGCCAGTAGTTTGACCGGGGGGAAACTGTTTTTT; CDR3aa: CASSLTGGKLFF
j_gene: TRBJ1-2; v_gene: TRBV11-3; abundance: -; d_gene: -; len: 16; CDR3nt: TGTGCCAGCAGCCAAAGGAGTTCCGTGGCAAACTATGGCTACACCTTC; CDR3aa: CASSQRSSVANYGYTF
j_gene: TRBJ1-1; v_gene: TRBV7-2; abundance: -; d_gene: -; len: 14; CDR3nt: TGTGCCAGCAGCTTACAGGGGCTGAACACTGAAGCTTTCTTT; CDR3aa: CASSLQGLNTEAFF
j_gene: TRBJ2-7; v_gene: TRBV5-1; abundance: few; d_gene: -; len: 16; CDR3nt: TGCGCCAGCAGCTTGGTCGGGTCGCGGCAGGGACTCGAGCAGTACTTC; CDR3aa: CASSLVGSRQGLEQYF
j_gene: TRBJ1-2; v_gene: TRBV10-3; abundance: -; d_gene: -; len: 14; CDR3nt: TGTGCCATCAGTGAGGGGGAGGAGAACTATGGCTACACCTTC; CDR3aa: CAISEGEENYGYTF
j_gene: TRBJ1-3; v_gene: TRBV5-4; abundance: -; d_gene: TRBD1; len: 13; CDR3nt: TGTGCCAGCAGCTTGCAGGGGGTCAACACCATATATTTT; CDR3aa: CASSLQGVNTIYF
j_gene: TRBJ2-5; v_gene: TRBV7-9; abundance: -; d_gene: -; len: 14; CDR3nt: TGTGCCAGCAGCTTAGCGGCGGGCCTAGAGGTTTTGAACTTC; CDR3aa: CASSLAAGLEVLNF
j_gene: TRBJ2-3; v_gene: TRBV19; abundance: -; d_gene: TRBD1; len: 14; CDR3nt: TGTGCCAGTGGCAACAGGGGACCAACAGATACGCAGTATTTT; CDR3aa: CASGNRGPTDTQYF
j_gene: TRBJ2-5; v_gene: TRBV9; abundance: few; d_gene: TRBD2; len: 16; CDR3nt: TGTGCCAGCAGCCCTCGGGGACTAGCGTTCGGTGAGACCCAGTACTTC; CDR3aa: CASSPRGLAFGETQYF
j_gene: TRBJ2-7; v_gene: TRBV5-4; abundance: -; d_gene: -; len: 13; CDR3nt: TGTGCCAGCAGCCCGGGACAATCCCTAGAGCAGTACTTC; CDR3aa: CASSPGQSLEQYF
j_gene: TRBJ2-7; v_gene: TRBV5-1; abundance: -; d_gene: -; len: 14; CDR3nt: TGCGCCAGCAGCTTGTGGTACAGCTCCTACGAGCAGTACTTC; CDR3aa: CASSLWYSSYEQYF
j_gene: TRBJ2-2; v_gene: TRBV4-2; abundance: -; d_gene: TRBD2; len: 16; CDR3nt: TGTGCCACTCAGCGTTTAGCGGGGCAGAACACCGGGGAGCTGTTTTTT; CDR3aa: CATQRLAGQNTGELFF
j_gene: TRBJ1-2; v_gene: TRBV29-1; abundance: -; d_gene: -; len: 10; CDR3nt: TGCAGCGTTGGGGGAGATGGCTACACCTTC; CDR3aa: CSVGGDGYTF
j_gene: TRBJ1-5; v_gene: TRBV19; abundance: -; d_gene: TRBD1; len: 19; CDR3nt: TGTGCCAGTAGTCATCCTCCTAACAGGGGGCGATTGAGCAATCAGCCCCAGCATTTT; CDR3aa: CASSHPPNRGRLSNQPQHF
j_gene: TRBJ2-1; v_gene: TRBV3-1/TRBV3-2; abundance: -; d_gene: -; len: 15; CDR3nt: TGTGCCAGCAGCCAAGATATTGACAGATACAATGAGCAGTTCTTC; CDR3aa: CASSQDIDRYNEQFF
j_gene: TRBJ1-2; v_gene: TRBV2; abundance: -; d_gene: -; len: 11; CDR3nt: TGTGCCAGCAGTGTTATGCCGGGGGGGACCTTC; CDR3aa: CASSVMPGGTF
j_gene: TRBJ2-3; v_gene: TRBV5-1; abundance: -; d_gene: -; len: 16; CDR3nt: TGCGCCAGCAGCTTGGTCCCGGGTCGCGGCACAGATACGCAGTATTTT; CDR3aa: CASSLVPGRGTDTQYF
j_gene: TRBJ2-7; v_gene: TRBV5-1; abundance: -; d_gene: TRBD2; len: 15; CDR3nt: TGCGCCAGCAGCTTGGGCCTAGCGGGGGACTACGAGCAGTACTTC; CDR3aa: CASSLGLAGDYEQYF
j_gene: TRBJ2-5; v_gene: TRBV15; abundance: -; d_gene: TRBD2; len: 16; CDR3nt: TGTGCCACCAGCAGAGATCGGGGACTAACTTTCGAGACCCAGTACTTC; CDR3aa: CATSRDRGLTFETQYF
j_gene: TRBJ1-2; v_gene: TRBV18; abundance: -; d_gene: -; len: 12; CDR3nt: TGTGCCAGCTCACCAGGCGGGGGCTCCTACACCTTC; CDR3aa: CASSPGGGSYTF
j_gene: TRBJ1-5; v_gene: TRBV12-5; abundance: -; d_gene: -; len: 14; CDR3nt: TGTGCTAGTGACTCTTCAGGTGGGAATCAGCCCCAGCATTTT; CDR3aa: CASDSSGGNQPQHF
j_gene: TRBJ2-6; v_gene: TRBV5-1; abundance: -; d_gene: TRBD1; len: 15; CDR3nt: TGCGCCAGCGGGAGACAGGGAACCTGGGCCAACGTCCTGACTTTC; CDR3aa: CASGRQGTWANVLTF
j_gene: TRBJ1-4; v_gene: TRBV5-4; abundance: -; d_gene: -; len: 15; CDR3nt: TGTGCCAGCACCCCAAGCCCGACAACTAATGAAAAACTGTTTTTT; CDR3aa: CASTPSPTTNEKLFF
j_gene: TRBJ2-3; v_gene: TRBV10-3; abundance: few; d_gene: -; len: 17; CDR3nt: TGTGCCATCAGTGAGTCTACGTTGGCTTCTAGCACAGATACGCAGTATTTT; CDR3aa: CAISESTLASSTDTQYF
j_gene: TRBJ1-5; v_gene: TRBV23-1; abundance: -; d_gene: -; len: 18; CDR3nt: TGCGCCAGCAGTCAATTAATTTTGGGAGGGGAAGGCAATCAGCCCCAGCATTTT; CDR3aa: CASSQLILGGEGNQPQHF
j_gene: TRBJ2-5; v_gene: TRBV19; abundance: -; d_gene: TRBD1; len: 15; CDR3nt: TGTGCCAGTAGTCGGGACAGGGGGCGTCGAGAGACCCAGTACTTC; CDR3aa: CASSRDRGRRETQYF
j_gene: TRBJ1-2; v_gene: TRBV5-6; abundance: few; d_gene: -; len: 14; CDR3nt: TGTGCCAGCAGCTTGTTCGTTGCAGAATTCGGCTACACCTTC; CDR3aa: CASSLFVAEFGYTF
j_gene: TRBJ1-6; v_gene: TRBV6-2/TRBV6-3; abundance: -; d_gene: -; len: 16; CDR3nt: TGTGCCAGCAGTTACTCGCTAAGCTCCTATAATTCACCCCTCCACTTT; CDR3aa: CASSYSLSSYNSPLHF
j_gene: TRBJ2-5; v_gene: TRBV2; abundance: once; d_gene: -; len: 14; CDR3nt: TGTGCCAGCAAGGAAGGGAGCCTGGGGGAGACCCAGTACTTC; CDR3aa: CASKEGSLGETQYF
j_gene: TRBJ2-5; v_gene: TRBV7-8; abundance: -; d_gene: TRBD1; len: 13; CDR3nt: TGTGCCAGCAGCCGATCCAGGGGGGAGACCCAGTACTTC; CDR3aa: CASSRSRGETQYF
j_gene: TRBJ2-1; v_gene: TRBV6-2/TRBV6-3; abundance: -; d_gene: -; len: 13; CDR3nt: TGTGCCAGCAGCCACCGGCCCGAGGGAGAGCAGTTCTTC; CDR3aa: CASSHRPEGEQFF
j_gene: TRBJ2-7; v_gene: TRBV5-1; abundance: -; d_gene: TRBD1; len: 14; CDR3nt: TGCGCCAGCAGCTTAACAGGGGGCGCATACGAGCAGTACTTC; CDR3aa: CASSLTGGAYEQYF
j_gene: TRBJ2-3; v_gene: TRBV5-5; abundance: -; d_gene: -; len: 12; CDR3nt: TGTGCCAGCGCGCGGCCCACAGATACGCAGTATTTT; CDR3aa: CASARPTDTQYF
j_gene: TRBJ2-7; v_gene: TRBV29-1; abundance: -; d_gene: -; len: 12; CDR3nt: TGCAGCGCCCGGACAGCCCGGGGCGAGCAGTACTTC; CDR3aa: CSARTARGEQYF
j_gene: TRBJ2-3; v_gene: TRBV11-2; abundance: -; d_gene: TRBD2; len: 16; CDR3nt: TGTGCCAGCAGCCTAGGACTGGTAGCGGGGACAGATACGCAGTATTTT; CDR3aa: CASSLGLVAGTDTQYF
j_gene: TRBJ2-3; v_gene: TRBV5-1; abundance: -; d_gene: -; len: 13; CDR3nt: TGCGCCAGCAGCTTGGACCAGGCAGATACGCAGTATTTT; CDR3aa: CASSLDQADTQYF
j_gene: TRBJ1-6; v_gene: TRBV25-1; abundance: -; d_gene: -; len: 12; CDR3nt: TGTGCCAGCAGTGAGGAGTCTTCACCCCTCCACTTT; CDR3aa: CASSEESSPLHF
j_gene: TRBJ2-7; v_gene: TRBV24-1; abundance: -; d_gene: TRBD2; len: 13; CDR3nt: TGTGCCACCCGGGGGGGGCGCGTTTACGAGCAGTACTTC; CDR3aa: CATRGGRVYEQYF
j_gene: TRBJ2-2; v_gene: TRBV5-6; abundance: -; d_gene: TRBD2; len: 16; CDR3nt: TGTGCCAGCAGCCTGACTAGCCCCAGGGACACCGGGGAGCTGTTTTTT; CDR3aa: CASSLTSPRDTGELFF
j_gene: TRBJ2-1; v_gene: TRBV5-1; abundance: -; d_gene: -; len: 14; CDR3nt: TGCGCCAGCAGTCTGGGAGGCCTCGGGAATGAGCAGTTCTTC; CDR3aa: CASSLGGLGNEQFF